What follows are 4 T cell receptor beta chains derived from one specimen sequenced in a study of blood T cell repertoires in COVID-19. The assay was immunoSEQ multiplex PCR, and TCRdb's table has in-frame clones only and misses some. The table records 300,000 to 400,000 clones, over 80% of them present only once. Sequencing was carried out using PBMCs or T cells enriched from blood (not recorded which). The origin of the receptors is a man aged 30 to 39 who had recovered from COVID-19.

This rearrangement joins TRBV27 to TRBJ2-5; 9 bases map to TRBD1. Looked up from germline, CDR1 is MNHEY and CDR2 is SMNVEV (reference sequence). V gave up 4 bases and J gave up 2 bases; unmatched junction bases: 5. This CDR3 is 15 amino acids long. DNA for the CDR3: TGTGCCAGCAGTTACGGGACAGGGAGACAAGAGACCCAGTACTTC. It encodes CASSYGTGRQETQYF.

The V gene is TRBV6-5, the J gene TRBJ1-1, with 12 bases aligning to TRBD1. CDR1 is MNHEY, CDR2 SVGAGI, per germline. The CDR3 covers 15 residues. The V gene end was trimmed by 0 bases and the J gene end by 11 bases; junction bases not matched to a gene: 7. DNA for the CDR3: TGTGCCAGCAGTTACTCGGGTGTGGGACAGGGGGCGGCTTTCTTT. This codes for CASSYSGVGQGAAFF.

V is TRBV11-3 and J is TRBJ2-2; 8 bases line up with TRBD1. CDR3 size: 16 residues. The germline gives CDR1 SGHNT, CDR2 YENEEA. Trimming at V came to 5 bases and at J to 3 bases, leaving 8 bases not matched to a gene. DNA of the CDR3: TGTGCCAGCAGCCCTTTGACAGGGGAGGACACCGGGGAGCTGTTTTTT. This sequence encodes CASSPLTGEDTGELFF. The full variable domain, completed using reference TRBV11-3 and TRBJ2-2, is EAGVVQSPRYKIIEKKQPVAFWCNPISGHNTLYWYLQNLGQGPELLIRYENEEAVDDSQLPKDRFSAERLKGVDSTLKIQPAELGDSAVYLCASSPLTGEDTGELFFGEGSRLTVL.

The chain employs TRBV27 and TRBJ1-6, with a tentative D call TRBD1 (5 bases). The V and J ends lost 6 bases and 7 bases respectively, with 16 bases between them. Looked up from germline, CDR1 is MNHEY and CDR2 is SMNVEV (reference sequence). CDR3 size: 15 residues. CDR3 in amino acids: CASSPAGPSNSPLHF. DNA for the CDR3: TGTGCCAGCAGCCCGGCGGGGCCGTCGAATTCACCCCTCCACTTT.